These 5 T cell receptor beta chains were sequenced from one sample in a study of CD8 T cells in Susac syndrome. After extraction with the RNeasy kit, roughly 0.45 to 1 ug of the RNA was reverse transcribed using random hexamers. TCRdb used MiXCR to reprocess the immunoSEQ multiplex PCR reads, holding one entry per CDR3 protein. In the table there are fewer than 250,000 distinct CDR3 sequences, approximately 93% of which are singletons. The sample was CD4+ T cells from PBMCs. These receptors all come from a human donor in good health.

The chain uses TRBV6-5 and TRBJ2-7, with D maybe TRBD1 (5 bases). Germline V gene lookup returns CDR1 MNHEY and CDR2 SVGAGI. The CDR3 is 14 residues long. V was shortened by 10 bases and J by 5 bases, with 21 bases between the two germline ends. For the CDR3, the DNA is TGTGCCACCACGGCCCCCGGACCCAGGGACGAGCAGTACTTC. It is translated as CATTAPGPRDEQYF.

This chain connects TRBV4-1 to TRBJ1-2, with TRBD1 matching over 8 bases. This CDR3 is built from 15 residues. Trimming took 0 bases from V and 4 from J; bases not matched to a gene: 4. Looked up from germline, CDR1 is MGHRA and CDR2 is YSYEKL. Here the CDR3 reads CASSQDQGASYGYTF. In nucleotides, the CDR3 is TGCGCCAGCAGCCAAGATCAGGGGGCCTCCTATGGCTACACCTTC.

The chain has TRBV7-2 and TRBJ1-5, with D tentatively TRBD1 (5 bases). CDR3 length equals 18 residues. The V gene's germline CDR1 is SGHTA and CDR2 FQGNSA. V was shortened by 3 bases and J by 2 bases, with 20 bases between the two germline ends. The CDR3 region is CASSLKTGTGIGNQPQHF. The DNA for the CDR3 is TGTGCCAGCAGCTTGAAAACCGGGACGGGAATCGGCAATCAGCCCCAGCATTTT.

The chain has TRBV12-3 or TRBV12-4 and TRBJ1-4, with D uncertain. CDR3 size: 14 residues. V was trimmed by 5 bases and J by 4 bases, leaving 11 bases between them. This CDR3 reads CASSPSRLNEKLFF. CDR3 in DNA: TGTGCCAGCAGTCCCAGTCGGCTTAATGAAAAACTGTTTTTT.

This chain uses TRBV27 with TRBJ2-6, with D unresolved. The CDR3 contains 14 residues. Trimming removed 8 bases at V and 0 bases at J, with 8 bases between. Germline CDR1 is MNHEY and CDR2 is SMNVEV (reference sequence). The CDR3 loop reads CASSPSSGANVLTF. Written as DNA, the CDR3 is TGTGCCAGCTCCCCAAGCTCTGGGGCCAACGTCCTGACTTTC.